These 28 T cell receptor beta chains came from one sample sequenced in a study of control samples from healthy donors and cancer patients. Only in-frame clones appear in the TCRdb table, and some are missing; sequencing was by immunoSEQ multiplex PCR. Of 75,000 to 95,000 clones in the sample, more than 85% were seen once. The sequencing input was blood. Every receptor here comes from a woman younger than 45 in good health.

With regard to this clone: A read error may account for a junction end that differs from germline. The chain employs TRBV3-1 (or the pseudogene TRBV3-2) and TRBJ2-7; 7 bases match TRBD2. CDR1 is LGHDT, CDR2 YNNKEL, per germline (reference sequence). CDR3 length equals 12 residues. CDR3 amino acids: CASSQGKTSLIF. As DNA, the CDR3 is TGTGCCAGCAGCCAAGGGAAGACTAGCTTGATCTTC.

The chain is built from TRBV4-2 and TRBJ2-5; the D gene is possibly TRBD2 (5 bases). V was shortened by 0 bases and J by 4 bases, with 6 bases between the two germline ends. The length of the CDR3 is 13 residues. The germline gives CDR1 LGHNA, CDR2 YNFKEQ. CDR3 residues: CASSQDGGETQYF. Here the CDR3 DNA reads TGTGCCAGCAGCCAAGATGGAGGAGAGACCCAGTACTTC.

The CDR3 DNA sequence: TGTGCCAGCAGTTACAAGGGTCCTTACGAGCAGTACTTC. This sequence encodes CASSYKGPYEQYF. The gene calls are TRBV6-6 and TRBJ2-7; D gene unclear. CDR3 length: 13 residues. The V end lost 2 bases, the J end lost 4 bases, and 9 bases lay between the germline ends. The germline CDR1 and CDR2 sequences are MNHNY and SVGAGI (reference sequence).

The gene calls are TRBV5-4 and TRBJ1-2; 7 nucleotides align to TRBD1. The trim removed 4 bases at V and 3 bases at J, leaving 9 bases unmatched. The CDR3 consists of 15 residues. Germline CDR1 and CDR2: SGHNT and YYREEE (reference sequence). The CDR3 here is CASSSPLGTDYGYTF. As DNA, the CDR3 is TGTGCCAGCAGCAGCCCCCTCGGGACAGACTATGGCTACACCTTC.

The chain uses TRBV6-5 and TRBJ2-1, with TRBD1 matching 10 bases. The CDR3 is made up of 15 amino acids. V shed 6 bases, J shed 6 bases, and the junction held 8 bases outside the gene matches. Germline CDR1 reads MNHEY; CDR2 reads SVGAGI. CDR3 protein: CASSRDRGTFNEQFF. CDR3 DNA sequence: TGTGCCAGCAGCCGGGACAGGGGTACATTCAATGAGCAGTTCTTC.

The rearrangement joins TRBV27 to TRBJ2-7, with 9 bases aligning to TRBD1. This CDR3 spans 14 amino acids. Trimming removed 5 bases from V and 4 bases from J; junction bases left unmatched: 6. The V gene's germline CDR1 is MNHEY and CDR2 SMNVEV (reference sequence). CDR3 residues: CASSIRDRAYEQYF. The CDR3 DNA sequence: TGTGCCAGCAGTATCCGGGACAGGGCGTACGAGCAGTACTTC.

In DNA, the CDR3 is TGTGCCAGCTCACCGAACGAGGGGGTCTCTGGAAACACCATATATTTT. It encodes CASSPNEGVSGNTIYF. J is TRBJ1-3 and V is TRBV18, with a weak D call TRBD1 (6 bases). Germline lookup yields CDR1 KGHSH and CDR2 LQKENI. The length of the CDR3 is 16 residues. V was cut by 3 bases and J by 0 bases, with 12 bases left in between.

This chain uses TRBV30 with TRBJ1-4; 9 nucleotides align to TRBD1. This CDR3 contains 14 residues. V was clipped by 3 bases and J by 8 bases; unmatched bases: 7. Per germline, CDR1 GTSNPN and CDR2 SVGIG (reference sequence). The CDR3 here is CAWRFTGGREKLFF. DNA of the CDR3: TGTGCCTGGAGATTCACAGGGGGCAGGGAAAAACTGTTTTTT.

This rearrangement joins TRBV7-2 to TRBJ1-1; no reliable D call. The CDR3 is 12 residues long. Trimming shortened V by 7 bases and J by 5 bases, and 11 bases separated the two germline ends. Germline V lookup: CDR1 SGHTA, CDR2 FQGNSA. CDR3 amino acids: CASTTFPTEAFF. The CDR3 nucleotides are TGTGCCAGCACCACCTTCCCGACTGAAGCTTTCTTT.

The V and J genes are TRBV3-1 (or the pseudogene TRBV3-2) and TRBJ2-5; D not resolved. Germline V CDR1 and CDR2: LGHDT, YNNKEL (reference sequence). The CDR3 has 14 residues. V lost 1 base and J lost 5, with 11 bases in between. CDR3 residues: CASSQVGPVETQYF. The DNA of the CDR3 is TGTGCCAGCAGCCAAGTAGGCCCCGTGGAGACCCAGTACTTC.

V gene TRBV5-4 combines with J gene TRBJ1-1; D gene unclear. There are 15 residues in the CDR3. Per germline, CDR1 SGHNT and CDR2 YYREEE (reference sequence). The germline V and J ends were trimmed by 4 bases and 0 bases, with 13 bases remaining between them. CDR3 protein: CASSTVGRLNTEAFF. The CDR3 DNA is TGTGCCAGCAGCACCGTTGGACGGCTGAACACTGAAGCTTTCTTT.

Only one count was recorded for this clone. The chain combines TRBV5-1 with TRBJ1-1, with D maybe TRBD1 (6 bases). The CDR3 contains 14 residues. Per the germline V gene, CDR1 is SGHRS and CDR2 is YFSETQ. Trimming pared 3 bases from V and 6 bases from J, leaving 15 bases between. CDR3 residues: CASSSTGGPSEAFF. In nucleotides, the CDR3 is TGCGCCAGCAGCTCCACCGGGGGCCCTTCTGAAGCTTTCTTT.

The V call is TRBV10-1, the J call TRBJ2-1; D gene ambiguous. Germline assignment: CDR1 WNHNN and CDR2 SYGVQD (reference sequence). This CDR3 is 16 amino acids long. V dropped 0 bases and J dropped 1 base, with 10 bases sitting between them. CDR3 loop: CASSESHRISYNEQFF. CDR3 nucleotides: TGCGCCAGCAGTGAGTCGCACAGAATTTCCTACAATGAGCAGTTCTTC.

The sample holds a few counts of this clone. The chain recombines TRBV9 with TRBJ1-3; no reliable D call. The germline V gene encodes CDR1 SGDLS and CDR2 YYNGEE. With 3 bases removed from V and 2 bases from J, the gap between germline ends came to 6 bases. The CDR3 runs to 13 residues. This chain's CDR3 is CASSGFPGNTIYF. DNA for the CDR3: TGTGCCAGCAGCGGCTTCCCTGGAAACACCATATATTTT.

V usage is TRBV2 and J usage is TRBJ2-1; 12 bases agree with TRBD2. Germline CDR1 SNHLY, CDR2 FYNNEI. J was trimmed by 4 bases and V by 6 bases; bases with no gene match: 7. The CDR3 is 16 residues long. The DNA for the CDR3 is TGTGCCAGCAGGGCTAGCGGGGGGGCGTATTACAATGAGCAGTTCTTC. Protein sequence: CASRASGGAYYNEQFF.

This chain links TRBV15 with TRBJ2-7, with TRBD1 identical over 7 bases. The CDR3 spans 14 residues. Germline V gene data show CDR1 as LNHNV and CDR2 as YYDKDF (reference sequence). V lost 0 bases and J lost 5; bases outside the gene matches: 4. The CDR3 loop reads CATSREQGHHEQYF. DNA for the CDR3: TGTGCCACCAGCAGAGAACAGGGGCACCACGAGCAGTACTTC.

This chain uses TRBV27 with TRBJ2-7; 9 bases line up with TRBD1. The ends lost 5 bases at V and 2 bases at J; junction bases unmatched: 7. The CDR3 is 15 residues long. Germline V lookup: CDR1 MNHEY, CDR2 SMNVEV (reference sequence). The CDR3 spells CASSPTTGGTYEQYF. CDR3 DNA sequence: TGTGCCAGCAGTCCTACGACAGGGGGAACCTACGAGCAGTACTTC.

J is TRBJ1-1 and V is TRBV30; 7 bases are shared with TRBD1. The CDR3 covers 12 residues. Per germline, CDR1 GTSNPN and CDR2 SVGIG (reference sequence). V lost 8 bases to trimming and J lost 5 bases; unmatched junction nucleotides: 8. CDR3 nucleotides: TGTGCCGGCTTAACAGGGGATACTGAAGCTTTCTTT. It yields the protein CAGLTGDTEAFF.

This clone was recorded only once. CDR3 amino acids: CASSLGSGGAYTEAFF. Here the CDR3 DNA reads TGTGCCAGCAGCTTAGGGTCAGGGGGCGCATATACTGAAGCTTTCTTT. The chain combines TRBV13 with TRBJ1-1, with 8 bases lining up with TRBD1. This CDR3 is built from 16 residues. The V segment lost 0 bases and the J segment 5 bases; nucleotides outside the gene matches: 8. Germline V gene sequence: CDR1 PRHDT, CDR2 FYEKMQ (reference sequence).

The chain combines TRBV13 with TRBJ2-3, with TRBD2 matching over 13 bases. Losses at the gene ends were 0 bases for V and 3 bases for J; bases not matched to a gene: 3. Germline CDR1 and CDR2: PRHDT and FYEKMQ (reference sequence). CDR3 length equals 17 residues. The CDR3 bases are TGTGCCAGCAGCTTAGGAGGACTAGCGGGAGCTACAGATACGCAGTATTTT. Its translation: CASSLGGLAGATDTQYF.

The CDR3 loop reads CASSSREPYEQYF. For the CDR3, the DNA is TGTGCCAGCAGTTCTCGGGAGCCCTACGAGCAGTACTTC. The V and J genes are TRBV6-2 or TRBV6-3 and TRBJ2-7; a possible D gene is TRBD2 (6 bases). Germline V gene sequence: CDR1 MNHEY, CDR2 SVGEGT. V gave up 4 bases and J gave up 2 bases, with 9 bases separating them. The CDR3 extends over 13 amino acids.

The genes are TRBV6-5 and TRBJ1-5; D is ambiguous. V gave up 3 bases and J gave up 4 bases, with 13 bases separating them. CDR3 length equals 15 residues. The germline V gene has CDR1 MNHEY and CDR2 SVGAGI. The CDR3 nucleotides read TGTGCCAGCAGTTATTCCGCCTGGGGTAATCAGCCCCAGCATTTT. Residues: CASSYSAWGNQPQHF.

The gene calls are TRBV11-2 and TRBJ1-1; perhaps TRBD1 as D (5 bases). Deletions cut 5 bases from V and 4 bases from J, with 14 bases between. From germline, CDR1 is SGHAT and CDR2 FQNNGV. The CDR3 runs 14 residues. Written as DNA, the CDR3 is TGTGCCAGCAGCCCCGGAGTTGGGGCCACTGAAGCTTTCTTT. The encoded protein is CASSPGVGATEAFF.

This clone was seen once. The chain couples TRBV5-1 to TRBJ2-6; D is possibly TRBD2 (5 bases). V was pared by 0 bases and J by 5 bases, with 12 bases between. There are 16 residues in the CDR3. Germline V CDR1 and CDR2: SGHRS, YFSETQ. CDR3 DNA sequence: TGCGCCAGCAGCTTGGTGTCGGGGAAAAGGGCCAACGTCCTGACTTTC. It translates to CASSLVSGKRANVLTF.

This chain uses TRBV27 with TRBJ2-5; the D gene is possibly TRBD2 (5 bases). This CDR3 is built from 13 residues. Trimming shortened V by 6 bases and J by 5 bases, and 13 bases separated the two germline ends. Germline CDR1 MNHEY, CDR2 SMNVEV (reference sequence). The DNA of the CDR3 is TGTGCCAGCAGCCCCCCCGGGGTCGAGACCCAGTACTTC. Its translation: CASSPPGVETQYF.

The chain is built from TRBV16 and TRBJ1-1; D is ambiguous. The CDR3 covers 15 residues. Germline loops: CDR1 KGHSY, CDR2 FQNENV. Trimming cost V 4 bases and J 2 bases, with 14 bases left between them. CDR3 DNA: TGTGCCAGCAGCCCGTCCCTTGCGCAAAACACTGAAGCTTTCTTT. Amino acid sequence: CASSPSLAQNTEAFF. Supplemented by reference TRBV16 and TRBJ1-1, the full variable domain reads GEEVAQTPKHLVRGEGQKAKLYCAPIKGHSYVFWYQQVLKNEFKFLISFQNENVFDETGMPKERFSAKCLPNSPCSLEIQATKLEDSAVYFCASSPSLAQNTEAFFGQGTRLTVV.

The rearrangement joins TRBV5-1 to TRBJ1-1; 8 bases map to TRBD1. V lost 2 bases to trimming and J lost 6 bases; unmatched junction nucleotides: 3. The CDR3 has 13 residues. Germline values: CDR1 SGHRS, CDR2 YFSETQ. The CDR3 spells CASSFQGAAEAFF. DNA of the CDR3: TGCGCCAGCAGCTTCCAGGGGGCCGCTGAAGCTTTCTTT.

This chain joins TRBV5-6 and TRBJ2-1; D tentatively reads TRBD1 or TRBD2 (5 bases each). The ends were cut back, 0 bases at V and 3 bases at J, with 10 bases in the middle. Germline V lookup: CDR1 SGHDT, CDR2 YYEEEE. The CDR3 spans 15 residues. This chain's CDR3 is CASSLVRDGYNEQFF. The CDR3, as DNA: TGTGCCAGCAGCTTGGTCCGGGACGGCTACAATGAGCAGTTCTTC.